Each of the 5 T cell receptor beta chains below was sequenced from the same sample in a study of T cells in localized non-small cell lung cancer. Sequencing was performed with immunoSEQ multiplex PCR; in TCRdb, only in-frame clones are kept and a portion is missing. The sample contains some 4,300 clones, around 30% of which appear only once. The source was lung tumor tissue, collected before any cancer treatment. The receptors derive from a woman aged 40-75 years with stage II squamous cell lung carcinoma.

This clone was counted only a few times. The rearrangement joins TRBV29-1 to TRBJ1-1; D is unclear. Looked up from germline, CDR1 is SQVTM and CDR2 is ANQGSEA. The CDR3 contains 13 residues. The V end was cut by 4 bases, the J end by 5 bases, with 14 bases between. CDR3 DNA sequence: TGCAGCGTTGCCGGGGAGTGGGTTACTGAAGCTTTCTTT. Translation: CSVAGEWVTEAFF.

This clone was counted a single time. The chain is built from TRBV14 and TRBJ2-3; 14 bases map to TRBD2. Germline values: CDR1 SGHDN, CDR2 FVKESK. J gave up 4 bases and V 3 bases, and 3 bases lay outside the gene matches. The length of the CDR3 is 16 residues. CDR3 coding DNA: TGTGCCAGCAGCCAGACTAGCGGGAGGGCCTCAGATACGCAGTATTTT. As protein: CASSQTSGRASDTQYF. The full variable domain, with the rest looked up from reference TRBV14 and TRBJ2-3, is EAGVTQFPSHSVIEKGQTVTLRCDPISGHDNLYWYRRVMGKEIKFLLHFVKESKQDESGMPNNRFLAERTGGTYSTLKVQPAELEDSGVYFCASSQTSGRASDTQYFGPGTRLTVL.

This clone was seen only a few times. The chain uses TRBV9 and TRBJ2-3, with TRBD2 matching over 10 bases. Germline assignment: CDR1 SGDLS and CDR2 YYNGEE. The CDR3 loop spans 16 amino acids. J gave up 1 base and V 0 bases, and 2 bases lay outside the gene matches. CDR3 sequence reads: CASSVGLAGRTDTQYF. The CDR3 DNA sequence: TGTGCCAGCAGCGTAGGACTAGCGGGCCGCACAGATACGCAGTATTTT. The full variable domain, its missing parts supplied by reference TRBV9 and TRBJ2-3, is DSGVTQTPKHLITATGQRVTLRCSPRSGDLSVYWYQQSLDQGLQFLIQYYNGEERAKGNILERFSAQQFPDLHSELNLSSLELGDSALYFCASSVGLAGRTDTQYFGPGTRLTVL.

V is TRBV11-3 and J is TRBJ1-5; maybe TRBD1 (5 bases). Trimming removed 3 bases at V and 7 bases at J, with 16 bases between. Germline CDR1 is SGHNT and CDR2 is YENEEA. The CDR3 loop spans 15 amino acids. The CDR3 DNA sequence: TGTGCCAGCAGCTTGGGGCAGGGTGTCGGACAGCCCCAGCATTTT. Its protein is CASSLGQGVGQPQHF. Combining the CDR3 with reference TRBV11-3 and TRBJ1-5 gives the whole variable domain EAGVVQSPRYKIIEKKQPVAFWCNPISGHNTLYWYLQNLGQGPELLIRYENEEAVDDSQLPKDRFSAERLKGVDSTLKIQPAELGDSAVYLCASSLGQGVGQPQHFGDGTRLSIL.

This clone was seen a handful of times. The genes are TRBV6-8 and TRBJ1-1; TRBD1 agrees at 8 bases. The trim removed 2 bases at V and 4 bases at J, leaving 3 bases unmatched. The CDR3 consists of 14 residues. Germline V CDR1 and CDR2: MNHGY, SAAAGT. The CDR3 DNA follows: TGTGCCAGCAGTTACCTGACAGGGGCCACTGAAGCTTTCTTT. Translated: CASSYLTGATEAFF.